The rows below give T cell receptor beta chains drawn from one sample of a study of blood T cell repertoires in COVID-19. TCRdb's copy holds only in-frame clones and misses some; the assay was immunoSEQ multiplex PCR. In the table there are 200,000 to 250,000 clones, over 70% of which are singletons. Sequencing was carried out using peripheral blood. All receptors derive from a woman in her seventies with acute or convalescent COVID-19. Both conserved end residues are part of each CDR3. Expanded clones get a size class; other rows say once, few or many, or leave the size out.

clone_size | v_call | cdr3_aa
- | TRBV5-1 | CASSLSSDTQYF
- | TRBV7-6 | CASSSRQGAGTEAFF
- | TRBV20-1 | CSASFNSNTIYF
- | TRBV3-1/TRBV3-2 | CASSQGTVLAGCASTDTQYF
- | TRBV18 | CASSPRQGATGELFF
- | TRBV7-2 | CASKYSTTDTQYF
few | TRBV25-1 | CASSGITGTSYEQYF
few | TRBV21-1 | CASRLVCRTDTQYF
- | TRBV20-1 | CSASWGQGRETQYF
few | TRBV24-1 | CATGRGTSGHNEQFF
- | TRBV5-1 | CASSLTTGDGYGYTF
- | TRBV12-3/TRBV12-4 | CASSYREWEPQHF
- | TRBV2 | CASRPGPSYEQYF
- | TRBV4-1 | CASSQDSAGSTDTQYF
- | TRBV6-2/TRBV6-3 | CASSLAQPSYNEQFF
- | TRBV18 | CASRTEQNTEAFF
once | TRBV14 | CASSQGTARGNTGELFF
- | TRBV12-3/TRBV12-4 | CASRPDSSPLHF
- | TRBV29-1 | CSVGYREDYGYTF
few | TRBV18 | CASSPERGGYYGYTF
- | TRBV6-5 | CASMGASGYEQYF
- | TRBV24-1 | CATSGPRQGATDTQYF
- | TRBV5-4 | CASSLSGDSGYTF
- | TRBV5-6 | CASSPTGGYTEAFF
- | TRBV30 | CALTGRNEKLFF
- | TRBV18 | CASSPPYAEAFF
- | TRBV9 | CASNRAGGTDTQYF
- | TRBV6-2/TRBV6-3 | CASSSGTSGGLAQYF
- | TRBV30 | CAGGTSGRTGELFF
- | TRBV27 | CASSSPGLGTDTQYF
- | TRBV5-1 | CASSFGDQSTEAFF
- | TRBV4-1 | CASSQGASIGGSQPQHF
once | TRBV10-3 | CAIKGGPDTEAFF
- | TRBV6-5 | CASSYSTGYYEQYF
- | TRBV5-1 | CASSLGLAGNTEAFF
- | TRBV19 | CATPPGSSYNEQFF
once | TRBV5-6 | CASSRTGQGAGYTF
- | TRBV10-3 | CAISPTSGETGELFF
- | TRBV5-1 | CASSFYSGIGELFF
- | TRBV14 | CASSQVAGNSPLHF
- | TRBV7-2 | CASSPGTSGATQYF
- | TRBV2 | CASTIAETGELFF
- | TRBV5-4 | CASSLRRVGTGELFF
medium-sized | TRBV18 | CASSPPAGAAYEQYF
- | TRBV29-1 | CSGGGAGTEAFF
- | TRBV6-2/TRBV6-3 | CASSYVGTSIRNEQFF
- | TRBV7-9 | CASSSDGQGGNTIYF
- | TRBV4-2 | CASSQVFGLVAHEQYF
- | TRBV2 | CASNTGGTDEKLFF
- | TRBV7-2 | CASSPLGGYSTGELFF
few | TRBV6-5 | CASSSDRGRGELFF
once | TRBV7-9 | CASSSPAGGNTGELFF